The TCR beta chain described here comes from a study of OX40 agonist ivuxolimab in advanced cancers. Study in general: Ivuxolimab is a fully human IgG2 antibody that activates OX40 (CD134). Hepatocellular carcinoma, melanoma, renal cell or head and neck cancer occurred in dose-escalation patients. About 40% of patients had received prior checkpoint inhibitor therapy.

The study, taken as a whole, reports: On average, a greater number of expanded clones characterised CD8+ T cells relative to CD4+.

There are 16 residues in the CDR3. Germline assignment: CDR1 MDHEN and CDR2 SYDVKM. Trimming removed 5 bases from V and 2 bases from J; junction bases left unmatched: 10. Libraries were prepared by immunoSEQ multiplex PCR; TCRdb keeps only in-frame clonotypes and omits some of them. The profile shows roughly 90,000 clones, approximately 90% of them singletons. Note on this clone: The antigen is not known.

The specimen comprised CD4+ or CD8+ T cells sorted from blood, sampled in a trial of the OX40 agonist ivuxolimab. The receptor was derived from an adult with an advanced solid tumor such as melanoma, head and neck, liver or kidney cancer. This sequence joins TRBV28 and TRBJ2-3; 7 bases agree with TRBD2. Written as DNA, the CDR3 is TGTGCCAGCAGTCCACTCGGGGCGGGAGCCACAGATACGCAGTATTTT. Translation: CASSPLGAGATDTQYF.